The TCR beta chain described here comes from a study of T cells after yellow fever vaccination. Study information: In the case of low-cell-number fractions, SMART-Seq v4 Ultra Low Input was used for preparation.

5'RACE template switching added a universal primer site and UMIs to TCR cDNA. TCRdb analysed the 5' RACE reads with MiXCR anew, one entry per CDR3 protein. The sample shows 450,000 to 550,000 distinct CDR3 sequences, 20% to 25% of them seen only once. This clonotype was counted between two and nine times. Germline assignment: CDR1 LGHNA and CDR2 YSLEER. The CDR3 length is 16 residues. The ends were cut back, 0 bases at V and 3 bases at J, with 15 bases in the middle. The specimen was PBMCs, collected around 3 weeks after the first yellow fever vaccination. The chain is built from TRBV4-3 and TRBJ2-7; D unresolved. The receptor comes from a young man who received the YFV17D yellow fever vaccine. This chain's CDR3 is CASSQDNREYSYEQYF. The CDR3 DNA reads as TGCGCCAGCAGCCAAGATAATCGAGAATATAGCTACGAGCAGTACTTC.